In its sample, the clone carrying this T cell receptor (beta chain) was seen a few times. Its antigen is unidentified. The data derive from a study of beta chain features in type 1 diabetes. Whole-study results and caveats: Researchers caution that PCR might favor shorter templates, equally among patients and controls.

Sequenced material consisted of expressed TCRB transcripts (all of the isolated RNA was reverse transcribed). About 3.6 million reads were obtained on average from naive, central memory and regulatory T cell samples. Sequencing used immunoSEQ multiplex PCR; TCRdb keeps in-frame clones, though not all of them. This sample has 150,000 to 180,000 clones, with less than 9.5% found just once. The specimen sequenced was central memory CD4+ T cells from blood. This TCR was recovered from a man between 18 and 29 years old in good health.

The CDR3 nucleotides are TGCGCCAGCAGCGGAGATGGCGGAAATTCACCCCTCCACTTT. Amino acid sequence: CASSGDGGNSPLHF. The chain carries TRBV5-1 and TRBJ1-6, with D hard to call. The CDR3 has 14 amino acids. Trimming took 4 bases from V and 7 from J, leaving 12 bases between them. Germline CDR1 SGHRS, CDR2 YFSETQ.